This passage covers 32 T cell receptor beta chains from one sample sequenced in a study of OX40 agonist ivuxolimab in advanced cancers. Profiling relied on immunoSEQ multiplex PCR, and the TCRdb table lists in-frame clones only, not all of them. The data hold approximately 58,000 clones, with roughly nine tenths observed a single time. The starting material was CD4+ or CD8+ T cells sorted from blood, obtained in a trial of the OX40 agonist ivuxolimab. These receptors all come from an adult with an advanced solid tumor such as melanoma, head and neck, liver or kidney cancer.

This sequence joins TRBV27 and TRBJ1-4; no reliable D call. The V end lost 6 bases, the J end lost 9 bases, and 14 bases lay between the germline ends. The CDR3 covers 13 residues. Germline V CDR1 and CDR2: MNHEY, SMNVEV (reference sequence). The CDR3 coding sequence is TGTGCCAGCAGCGACTTGGACGGCAAAAAACTGTTTTTT. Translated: CASSDLDGKKLFF.

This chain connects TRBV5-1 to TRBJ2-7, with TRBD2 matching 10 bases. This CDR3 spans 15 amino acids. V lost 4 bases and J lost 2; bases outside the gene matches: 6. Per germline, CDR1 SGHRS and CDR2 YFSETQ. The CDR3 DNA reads TGCGCCAGCAGCCTCTGGACTAGCGGAGCCTACGAGCAGTACTTC. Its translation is CASSLWTSGAYEQYF.

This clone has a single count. In DNA, the CDR3 is TGTGCCAGCAGCTTAGCGGGGGCGGGACGAGCGGGCATTCAGTACTTC. This encodes CASSLAGAGRAGIQYF. The gene calls are TRBV7-2 and TRBJ2-4; tentatively, D is TRBD1 or TRBD2 (6 bases each). The CDR3 length is 16 residues. V gave up 0 bases and J gave up 9 bases, with 18 bases separating them. Germline V lookup: CDR1 SGHTA, CDR2 FQGNSA.

In DNA form, the CDR3 reads TGCAGTGCCCCGGAGATGGGTGAGCAGTTCTTC. Protein: CSAPEMGEQFF. The chain uses TRBV20-1 and TRBJ2-1; D gene uncertain. The CDR3 covers 11 residues. Germline V gives CDR1 DFQATT, CDR2 SNEGSKA (reference sequence). Trimming cost V 6 bases and J 9 bases, with 12 bases left between them.

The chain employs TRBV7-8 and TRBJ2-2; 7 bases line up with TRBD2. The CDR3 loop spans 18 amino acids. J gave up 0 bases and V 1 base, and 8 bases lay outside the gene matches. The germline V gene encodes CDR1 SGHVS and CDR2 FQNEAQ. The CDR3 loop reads CASSLEGRAAANTGELFF. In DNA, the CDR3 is TGTGCCAGCAGCTTAGAGGGGAGGGCTGCCGCGAACACCGGGGAGCTGTTTTTT. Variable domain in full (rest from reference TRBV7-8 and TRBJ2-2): GAGVSQSPRYKVAKRGQDVALRCDPISGHVSLFWYQQALGQGPEFLTYFQNEAQLDKSGLPSDRFFAERPEGSVSTLKIQRTQQEDSAVYLCASSLEGRAAANTGELFFGEGSRLTVL.

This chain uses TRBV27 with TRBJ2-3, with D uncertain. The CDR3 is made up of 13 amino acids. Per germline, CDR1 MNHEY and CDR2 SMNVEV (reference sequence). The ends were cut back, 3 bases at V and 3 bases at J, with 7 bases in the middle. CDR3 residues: CASSFWATDTQYF. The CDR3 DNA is TGTGCCAGCAGTTTTTGGGCAACAGATACGCAGTATTTT.

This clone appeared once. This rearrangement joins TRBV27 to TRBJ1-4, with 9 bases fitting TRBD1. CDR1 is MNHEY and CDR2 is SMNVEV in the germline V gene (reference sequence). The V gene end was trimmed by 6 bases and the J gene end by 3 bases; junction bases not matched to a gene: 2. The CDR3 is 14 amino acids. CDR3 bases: TGTGCCAGCAGGCGACAGGGGGCTAATGAAAAACTGTTTTTT. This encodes CASRRQGANEKLFF.

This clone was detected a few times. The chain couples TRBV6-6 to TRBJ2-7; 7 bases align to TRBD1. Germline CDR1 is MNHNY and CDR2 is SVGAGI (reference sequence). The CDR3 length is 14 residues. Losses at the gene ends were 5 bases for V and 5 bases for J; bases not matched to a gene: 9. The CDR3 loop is CASSLEQGFHEQYF. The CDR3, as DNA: TGTGCCAGCAGTCTGGAACAGGGGTTCCACGAGCAGTACTTC.

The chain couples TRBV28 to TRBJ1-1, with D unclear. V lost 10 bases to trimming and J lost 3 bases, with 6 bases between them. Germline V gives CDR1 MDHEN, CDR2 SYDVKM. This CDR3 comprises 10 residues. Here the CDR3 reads CATQDTEAFF. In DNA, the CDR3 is TGTGCCACCCAGGACACTGAAGCTTTCTTT.

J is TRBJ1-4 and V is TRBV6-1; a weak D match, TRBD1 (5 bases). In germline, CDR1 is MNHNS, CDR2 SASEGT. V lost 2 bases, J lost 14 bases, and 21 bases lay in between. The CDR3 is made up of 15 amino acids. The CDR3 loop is CASSESRASSPRLFF. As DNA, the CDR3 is TGTGCCAGCAGTGAAAGCAGGGCCTCCAGCCCAAGGCTGTTTTTT.

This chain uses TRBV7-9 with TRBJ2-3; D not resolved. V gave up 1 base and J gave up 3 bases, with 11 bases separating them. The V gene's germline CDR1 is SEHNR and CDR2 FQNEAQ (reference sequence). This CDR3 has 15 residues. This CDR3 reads CASSLVGTQTDTQYF. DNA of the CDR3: TGTGCCAGCAGCTTAGTGGGCACCCAAACAGATACGCAGTATTTT.

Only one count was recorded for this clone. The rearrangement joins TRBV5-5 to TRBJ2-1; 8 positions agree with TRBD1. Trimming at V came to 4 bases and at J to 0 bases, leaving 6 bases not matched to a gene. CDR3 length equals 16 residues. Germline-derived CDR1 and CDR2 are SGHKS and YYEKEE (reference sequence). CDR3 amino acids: CASSTRQGSSYNEQFF. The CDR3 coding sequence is TGTGCCAGCAGCACCAGACAGGGGAGCTCCTACAATGAGCAGTTCTTC.

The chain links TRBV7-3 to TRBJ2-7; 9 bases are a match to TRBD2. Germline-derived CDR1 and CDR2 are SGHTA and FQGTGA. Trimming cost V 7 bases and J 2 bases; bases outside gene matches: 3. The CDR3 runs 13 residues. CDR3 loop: CASTAGGPYEQYF. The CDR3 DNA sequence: TGTGCCAGCACCGCGGGAGGGCCCTACGAGCAGTACTTC.

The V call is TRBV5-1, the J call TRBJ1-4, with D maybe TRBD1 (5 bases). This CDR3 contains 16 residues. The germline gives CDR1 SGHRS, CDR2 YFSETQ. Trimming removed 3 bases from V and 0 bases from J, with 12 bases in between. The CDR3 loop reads CASSYQTATTNEKLFF. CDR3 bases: TGCGCCAGCAGCTACCAGACAGCCACAACTAATGAAAAACTGTTTTTT.

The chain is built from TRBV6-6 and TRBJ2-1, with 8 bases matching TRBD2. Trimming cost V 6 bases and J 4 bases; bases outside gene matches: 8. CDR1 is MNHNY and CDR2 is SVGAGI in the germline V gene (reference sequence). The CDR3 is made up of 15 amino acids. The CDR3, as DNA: TGTGCCAGCAGACAAACTAGCGGAGCTTACAATGAGCAGTTCTTC. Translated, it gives CASRQTSGAYNEQFF.

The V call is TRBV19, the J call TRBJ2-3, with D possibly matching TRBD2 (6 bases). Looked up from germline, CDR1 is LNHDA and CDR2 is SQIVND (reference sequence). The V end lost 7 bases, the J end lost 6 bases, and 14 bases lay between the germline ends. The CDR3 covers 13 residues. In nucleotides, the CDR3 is TGTGCCAGTAAACACGGGGGTGGTGATACGCAGTATTTT. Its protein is CASKHGGGDTQYF.

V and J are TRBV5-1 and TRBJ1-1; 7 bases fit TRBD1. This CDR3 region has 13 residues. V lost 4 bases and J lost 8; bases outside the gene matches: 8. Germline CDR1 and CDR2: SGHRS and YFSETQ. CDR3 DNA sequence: TGCGCCAGCAGCGGGACAGCGACCAGAGAAGCTTTCTTT. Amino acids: CASSGTATREAFF.

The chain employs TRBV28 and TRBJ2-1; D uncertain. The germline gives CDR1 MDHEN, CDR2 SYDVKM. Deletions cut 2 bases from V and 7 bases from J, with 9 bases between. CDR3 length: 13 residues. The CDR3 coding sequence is TGTGCCAGCAGTTTAGAACTGCGAAATGAGCAGTTCTTC. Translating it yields CASSLELRNEQFF.

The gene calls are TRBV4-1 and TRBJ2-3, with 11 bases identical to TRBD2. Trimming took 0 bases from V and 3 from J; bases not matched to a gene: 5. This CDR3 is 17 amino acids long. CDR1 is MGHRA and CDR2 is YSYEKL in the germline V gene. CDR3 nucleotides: TGCGCCAGCAGCCAAGAGGAGGGACTAGCGGTAACAGATACGCAGTATTTT. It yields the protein CASSQEEGLAVTDTQYF.

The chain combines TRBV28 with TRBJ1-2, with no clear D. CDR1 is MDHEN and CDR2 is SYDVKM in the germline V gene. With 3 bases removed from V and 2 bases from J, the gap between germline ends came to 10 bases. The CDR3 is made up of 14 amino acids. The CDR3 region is CASSLVRRNYGYTF. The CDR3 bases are TGTGCCAGCAGTTTGGTACGGCGAAACTATGGCTACACCTTC.

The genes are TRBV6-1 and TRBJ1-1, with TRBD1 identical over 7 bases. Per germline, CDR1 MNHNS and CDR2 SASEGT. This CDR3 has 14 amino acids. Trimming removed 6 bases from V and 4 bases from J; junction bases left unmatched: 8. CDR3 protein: CASRVTGSTTEAFF. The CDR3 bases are TGTGCCAGCAGAGTGACAGGGTCAACCACTGAAGCTTTCTTT.

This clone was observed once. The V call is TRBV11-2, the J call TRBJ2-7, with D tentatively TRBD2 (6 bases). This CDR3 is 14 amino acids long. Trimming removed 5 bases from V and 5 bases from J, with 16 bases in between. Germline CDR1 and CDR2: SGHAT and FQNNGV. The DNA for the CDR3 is TGTGCCAGCAGCAAAGGCGGGGATCCCCACGAGCAGTACTTC. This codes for CASSKGGDPHEQYF.

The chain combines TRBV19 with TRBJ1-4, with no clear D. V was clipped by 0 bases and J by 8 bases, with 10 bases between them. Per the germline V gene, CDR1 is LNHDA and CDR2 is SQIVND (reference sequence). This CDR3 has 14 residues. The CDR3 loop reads CASSIETEFEKLFF. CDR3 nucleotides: TGTGCCAGTAGTATAGAAACAGAGTTCGAAAAACTGTTTTTT.

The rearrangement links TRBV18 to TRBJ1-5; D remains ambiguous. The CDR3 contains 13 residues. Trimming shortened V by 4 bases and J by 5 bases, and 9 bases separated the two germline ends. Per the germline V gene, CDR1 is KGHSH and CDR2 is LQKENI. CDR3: CASSLDLDQPQHF. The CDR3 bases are TGTGCCAGCTCACTAGATCTGGATCAGCCCCAGCATTTT. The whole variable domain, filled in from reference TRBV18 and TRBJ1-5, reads NAGVMQNPRHLVRRRGQEARLRCSPMKGHSHVYWYRQLPEEGLKFMVYLQKENIIDESGMPKERFSAEFPKEGPSILRIQQVVRGDSAAYFCASSLDLDQPQHFGDGTRLSIL.

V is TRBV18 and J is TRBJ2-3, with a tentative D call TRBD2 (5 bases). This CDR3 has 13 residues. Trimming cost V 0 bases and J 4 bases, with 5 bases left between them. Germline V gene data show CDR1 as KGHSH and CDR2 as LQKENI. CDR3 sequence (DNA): TGTGCCAGCTCACCACCTAGCGCAGATACGCAGTATTTT. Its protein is CASSPPSADTQYF. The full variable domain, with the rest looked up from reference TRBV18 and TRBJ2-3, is NAGVMQNPRHLVRRRGQEARLRCSPMKGHSHVYWYRQLPEEGLKFMVYLQKENIIDESGMPKERFSAEFPKEGPSILRIQQVVRGDSAAYFCASSPPSADTQYFGPGTRLTVL.

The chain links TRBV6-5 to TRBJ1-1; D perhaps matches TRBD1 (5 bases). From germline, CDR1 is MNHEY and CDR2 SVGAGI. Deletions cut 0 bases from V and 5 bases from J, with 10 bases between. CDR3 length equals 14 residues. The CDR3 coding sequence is TGTGCCAGCAGTTACTCTGGCAGGGTAACTGAAGCTTTCTTT. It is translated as CASSYSGRVTEAFF.

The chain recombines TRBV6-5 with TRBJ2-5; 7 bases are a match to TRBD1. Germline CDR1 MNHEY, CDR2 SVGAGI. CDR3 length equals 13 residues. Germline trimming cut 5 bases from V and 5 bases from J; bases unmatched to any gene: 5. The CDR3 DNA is TGTGCCAGCAGTGACAGGGCAGGCGAGACCCAGTACTTC. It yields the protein CASSDRAGETQYF.

CDR3 nucleotide sequence: TGTGCCAGCACCGAGATCGGGTCCGCAGACGAGCAGTACTTC. This translates into CASTEIGSADEQYF. The V call is TRBV2, the J call TRBJ2-7; no reliable D call. Trimming removed 7 bases at V and 5 bases at J, with 18 bases between. The CDR3 contains 14 residues. The germline V gene has CDR1 SNHLY and CDR2 FYNNEI.

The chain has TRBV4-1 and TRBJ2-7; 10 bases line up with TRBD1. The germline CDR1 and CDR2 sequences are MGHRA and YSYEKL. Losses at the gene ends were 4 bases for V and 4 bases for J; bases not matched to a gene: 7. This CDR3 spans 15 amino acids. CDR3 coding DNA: TGCGCCAGCAGCCCCGGGACAGGGGCACGGTACGAGCAGTACTTC. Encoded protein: CASSPGTGARYEQYF.

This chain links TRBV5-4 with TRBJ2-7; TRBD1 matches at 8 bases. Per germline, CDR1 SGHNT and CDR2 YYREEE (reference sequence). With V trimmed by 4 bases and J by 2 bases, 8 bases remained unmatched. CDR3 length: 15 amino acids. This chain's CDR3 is CASSQGTGPAYEQYF. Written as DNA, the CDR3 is TGTGCCAGCAGCCAGGGGACAGGTCCCGCCTACGAGCAGTACTTC.

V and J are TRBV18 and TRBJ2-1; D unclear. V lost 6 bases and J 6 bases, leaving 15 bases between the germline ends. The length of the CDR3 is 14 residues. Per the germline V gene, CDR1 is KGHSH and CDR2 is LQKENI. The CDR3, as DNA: TGTGCCAGCTCCCTGGGTGGGGTAGGCAATGAGCAGTTCTTC. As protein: CASSLGGVGNEQFF.

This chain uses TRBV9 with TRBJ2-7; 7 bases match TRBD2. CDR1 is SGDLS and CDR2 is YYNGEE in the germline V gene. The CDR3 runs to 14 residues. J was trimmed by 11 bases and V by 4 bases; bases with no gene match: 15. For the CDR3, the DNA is TGTGCCAGCAGCCCGGGGCAAGCGGGGAGAATCAAGTACTTC. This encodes CASSPGQAGRIKYF.